Given below is one TCR beta chain in context. Antigen: not known. The record originates from a study of shared clonotypes between healthy human individuals. Study-level findings and limits: Shared clonotypes: 4.5% to 6% naive CD4, approximately 3.4% naive CD8, 2.3% memory CD4, under 0.45% memory CD8.

Here immunoSEQ multiplex PCR was the method, and the copy in TCRdb shows in-frame clones only, minus some. This table has about 680,000 clones, around 92% appearing once. Positive CCR7 selection of CD45RO-negative cells yielded the naive CD8 cells, and terminally differentiated effector memory CD45RA+ cells were excluded. All the donors were Caucasian adults who lived in Nashville, Tennessee. The CDR3 runs to 14 residues. The V end was cut by 0 bases, the J end by 3 bases, with 10 bases between. Germline CDR1 reads SGHKS; CDR2 reads YYEKEE (reference sequence). This clonotype originated in a man aged 25-40 years in good health. The chain is built from TRBV5-5 and TRBJ2-7, with a possible D match to TRBD2 (6 bases). The sample comprised naive CD8+ T cells sorted from blood. The CDR3 here is CASSLGDSVYEQYF. DNA of the CDR3: TGTGCCAGCAGCTTGGGGGACTCGGTCTACGAGCAGTACTTC.